These 23 T cell receptor beta chains came from one sample sequenced in a study of tissue T cells after allogeneic stem cell transplantation. Only in-frame clones appear in the TCRdb table, and some are missing; sequencing was by immunoSEQ multiplex PCR. Of some 6,000 clones in the sample, 45% to 50% were seen once. Time point in this sample: mouse harvest day 7 after allogeneic transplant. Tail vein injection delivered 10^7 T-cell-depleted bone marrow cells and 10^6 splenic CD5+ T cells. Sequenced material: gut tissue. The receptor source for this set is a female BALB/c mouse given C57BL/6 T cells with graft-versus-host disease after an allogeneic hematopoietic cell transplant.

This clone occurred a few times. Genes and germline come from the mouse. With the read ending 1 residue before the CDR3 end, the germline J gene is used to fill in that end. The chain carries TRBV29 and TRBJ2-4; 7 nucleotides agree with TRBD1. Trimming cost V 6 bases and J 1 base; bases outside gene matches: 4. This CDR3 is built from 14 residues. CDR1 is MSHET and CDR2 is SYDVDS in the germline V gene. The CDR3 spells CASRTGLGQNTLYF. The part of the CDR3 DNA that was read is TGTGCTAGCAGGACAGGGTTGGGTCAAAACACCTTGTAC.

This clone appeared a few times. Gene names are mouse gene names. The read terminates 1 residue ahead of where the CDR3 ends, so the germline J gene completes it. This chain links TRBV12-1 with TRBJ1-4; weak D call: TRBD1 (5 bases). Germline assignment: CDR1 SGHSN and CDR2 HYEKVE. Trimming left V 0 bases short and J 1 base short, with 8 bases between. The CDR3 is 15 residues long. The CDR3 bases that were read are TGTGCCAGCTCTCTCGCTGGACATTCCAACGAAAGATTATTT. Translating gives CASSLAGHSNERLF. The full CDR3 protein reads CASSLAGHSNERLFF.

Comment on this clone: The listed genes are named as in mouse. The DNA ends 1 residue before the CDR3 does, and the rest of the CDR3 is filled in from the germline J gene. The chain employs TRBV13-1 and TRBJ2-3; 9 bases align to TRBD2. Trimming took 3 bases from V and 1 from J; bases not matched to a gene: 3. CDR3 size: 15 residues. CDR1 and CDR2 (germline): NSHNY, SYGAGN. CDR3 amino acids: CASSARTGGAETLYF. The covered CDR3 bases are TGTGCCAGCAGTGCCAGGACTGGGGGTGCAGAAACGCTGTAT.

With regard to this clone: Here the gene names and germline are mouse. From the germline J gene comes the end of the CDR3, since the read stops 1 residue before it. This sequence joins TRBV12-2 and TRBJ2-5, with D perhaps matching TRBD1 (5 bases). The V and J ends lost 3 bases and 4 bases respectively, with 7 bases between them. CDR3 length: 12 amino acids. Germline values: CDR1 SGHLS, CDR2 HYDKME. CDR3 residues: CASSSGKDTQYF. The CDR3 DNA, read in part, is TGTGCCAGCTCTTCAGGGAAAGACACCCAGTAC.

By frequency in the sample, this clone is medium-sized. Gene names denote mouse genes. The read terminates 1 residue ahead of where the CDR3 ends, so the germline J gene completes it. The chain uses TRBV29 and TRBJ2-7; D is unclear. The CDR3 loop spans 11 amino acids. V was shortened by 2 bases and J by 6 bases, with 5 bases between the two germline ends. Germline CDR1 reads MSHET; CDR2 reads SYDVDS. The sequenced part of the CDR3 DNA is TGTGCTAGCAGTTTAGGGGTTGAACAGTAC. This encodes CASSLGVEQY. The entire CDR3 sequence reads CASSLGVEQYF.

Only a few counts were recorded for this clone. All gene names here are mouse names. Sequencing ends 1 residue short of the CDR3 end; the germline J gene provides the rest. This chain uses TRBV31 with TRBJ2-7; TRBD2 matches 7 bases. The length of the CDR3 is 13 residues. V lost 0 bases to trimming and J lost 6 bases; unmatched junction nucleotides: 5. The germline gives CDR1 GKSSPN, CDR2 SITVG. The sequenced CDR3 bases are TGTGCCTGGAGTCTAAGGTGGGGGGTTGAACAGTAC. It encodes CAWSLRWGVEQY. The CDR3 in full is CAWSLRWGVEQYF.

Notes on this clone: Gene names refer to mouse genes. The read ends 1 residue before the CDR3 terminus; that terminus is restored from the germline J gene. V is TRBV26 and J is TRBJ2-5; 9 bases line up with TRBD1. Trimming at V came to 6 bases and at J to 7 bases, leaving 5 bases not matched to a gene. The germline gives CDR1 KGHPV, CDR2 FQNQEV (reference sequence). This CDR3 is built from 13 residues. This chain's CDR3 is CASRPGQGNTQYF. The CDR3 DNA, read in part, is TGTGCCAGCAGACCGGGACAGGGCAACACCCAGTAC.

In regard to this clone: Gene names are the mouse ones. The read falls 1 residue short of the CDR3 end, and the missing part is taken from the germline J gene. The chain combines TRBV3 with TRBJ1-1, with 7 bases aligning to TRBD1. CDR3 length equals 12 residues. Unmatched junction bases numbered 7, after V lost 5 bases and J lost 10 bases. The germline gives CDR1 SNHLY, CDR2 FYNGKV (reference sequence). Partial CDR3 DNA: TGTGCCAGCAGCCCGGGACAGAGGGCAGTCTTC. Translating it yields CASSPGQRAVF. The whole CDR3 is CASSPGQRAVFF.

As for this clone: All gene names here are mouse names. The read ends 1 residue before the CDR3 terminus; that terminus is restored from the germline J gene. The rearrangement joins TRBV19 to TRBJ2-5; 8 nucleotides align to TRBD2. The CDR3 has 13 amino acids. With 2 bases clipped from V and 6 bases from J, the junction kept 2 bases outside the gene matches. Per the germline V gene, CDR1 is FNHDT and CDR2 is SITEND (reference sequence). Incomplete CDR3 DNA: TGTGCCAGCAGTATCTGGGGGGCGGACACCCAGTAC. It translates to CASSIWGADTQY. The whole CDR3 region reads CASSIWGADTQYF.

Turning to this clone: Genes and germline come from the mouse. The read falls 1 residue short of the CDR3 end, and the missing part is taken from the germline J gene. The chain couples TRBV1 to TRBJ1-1; D unclear. Deletions cut 6 bases from V and 0 bases from J, with 2 bases between. Germline CDR1 NSQYPW, CDR2 LRSPGD (reference sequence). This CDR3 region has 11 residues. CDR3: CTCSTNTEVFF. Partial CDR3 DNA: TGCACCTGCAGCACAAACACAGAAGTCTTC.

As for this clone: Gene names and germline match the mouse. Sequencing ends 1 residue short of the CDR3 end; the germline J gene provides the rest. The chain combines TRBV4 with TRBJ2-7; 8 bases map to TRBD2. The trim removed 5 bases at V and 0 bases at J, leaving 3 bases unmatched. Germline V lookup: CDR1 LGHDT, CDR2 YNNKQL (reference sequence). The CDR3 runs 14 residues. This CDR3 is CASSPLGASYEQYF. CDR3 DNA, as far as it was read: TGTGCCAGCAGCCCACTGGGGGCCTCCTATGAACAGTAC.

This clone has just a few counts. Here the gene names and germline are mouse. Coverage ceases 1 residue before the CDR3 finishes, and the germline J gene fills in the end. This chain uses TRBV3 with TRBJ2-1, with 8 bases that match TRBD2. Trimming at V came to 2 bases and at J to 0 bases, leaving 0 bases not matched to a gene. The germline gives CDR1 SNHLY, CDR2 FYNGKV (reference sequence). This CDR3 has 15 residues. The covered CDR3 bases are TGTGCCAGCAGCTTACTGGGGGGTAACTATGCTGAGCAGTTC. Translating it yields CASSLLGGNYAEQF. The complete CDR3 sequence is CASSLLGGNYAEQFF.

As concerns this clone: The listed genes are named as in mouse. The read ends 1 residue before the CDR3 terminus; that terminus is restored from the germline J gene. The V gene is TRBV14, the J gene TRBJ2-2; weak D call: TRBD2 (6 bases). V lost 5 bases and J lost 0, with 17 bases in between. The CDR3 is 17 amino acids. Germline values: CDR1 SGHDT, CDR2 FRDEAV. CDR3 protein: CASSPGTTLSNTGQLYF. The CDR3 bases that were read are TGTGCCAGCAGCCCAGGGACTACCCTCTCAAACACCGGGCAGCTCTAC.

Concerning this clone itself: Gene labels here are mouse ones. The DNA ends 1 residue before the CDR3 does, and the rest of the CDR3 is filled in from the germline J gene. The rearrangement uses TRBV2 and TRBJ2-1; 13 bases match TRBD2. Germline CDR1 reads LGHNA; CDR2 reads YSYQKL. The CDR3 loop spans 16 amino acids. With 0 bases clipped from V and 7 bases from J, the junction kept 3 bases outside the gene matches. The CDR3 region is CASSQEGLGGLAEQFF. The CDR3 DNA, read in part, is TGTGCCAGCAGCCAAGAAGGACTGGGGGGGCTCGCTGAGCAGTTC.

This clone was observed a handful of times. Gene names are mouse gene names. CDR3 amino acids: CASSWGADTEVFF. The sequenced part of the CDR3 DNA is TGTGCCAGCAGCTGGGGGGCGGACACAGAAGTCTTC. J is TRBJ1-1 and V is TRBV3; tentatively, D is TRBD1 (6 bases). With the read ending 1 residue before the CDR3 end, the germline J gene is used to fill in that end. This CDR3 spans 13 amino acids. CDR1 and CDR2 (germline): SNHLY, FYNGKV (reference sequence). Deletions cut 4 bases from V and 3 bases from J, with 9 bases between.

About this clone itself: The gene names given are mouse names. The missing CDR3 end, 1 residue past where the read stops, is filled in from the germline J gene. The gene calls are TRBV19 and TRBJ1-6; no clear D gene. TRBJ1-6 is recorded as an ORF, its role being uncertain. This CDR3 is 13 amino acids long. Trimming pared 1 base from V and 4 bases from J, leaving 3 bases between. Germline V gene data show CDR1 as FNHDT and CDR2 as SITEND (reference sequence). Partial CDR3 DNA: TGTGCCAGCAGTATAAGATATAATTCGCCCCTCTAC. This gives the protein CASSIRYNSPLY. The CDR3 as a whole reads CASSIRYNSPLYF.

Concerning this clone itself: The listed genes are named as in mouse. With the read ending 1 residue before the CDR3 end, the germline J gene is used to fill in that end. V is TRBV26 and J is TRBJ2-5; no clear D. Looked up from germline, CDR1 is KGHPV and CDR2 is FQNQEV (reference sequence). V was cut by 1 base and J by 3 bases, with 2 bases left in between. The CDR3 is 12 amino acids. CDR3 bases read: TGTGCCAGCAGTCTGTTGCAAGACACCCAGTAC. It is translated as CASSLLQDTQY. The entire CDR3 sequence reads CASSLLQDTQYF.

Concerning this clone: Genes here carry mouse names. The read ends 1 residue early relative to the CDR3; the germline J gene fills the gap. The same CDR3 also results from other DNA sequences found in this sample. V and J are TRBV26 and TRBJ1-1; D perhaps matches TRBD1 (6 bases). This CDR3 is 14 amino acids long. Deletions cut 3 bases from V and 0 bases from J, with 8 bases between. The germline V gene encodes CDR1 KGHPV and CDR2 FQNQEV (reference sequence). CDR3 DNA (partial): TGTGCCAGCAGTCTCGGGACATCAAACACAGAAGTCTTC. Protein product: CASSLGTSNTEVF. The entire CDR3 protein is CASSLGTSNTEVFF.

A remark on this clone: Genes and germline come from the mouse. The CDR3 spells CSSSQSGSNERLFF. The CDR3 bases that were read are TGCTCCAGCAGTCAATCGGGTTCCAACGAAAGATTATTT. V and J are TRBV23 and TRBJ1-4. The read stops 1 residue short of the end of the CDR3; the missing end is completed from the germline J gene. Germline assignment: CDR1 KGHTA and CDR2 FQNQQP. The CDR3 contains 14 residues.

For this clone: A single base separates this from a much larger clone, so it may be a read error. The genes are named according to mouse. The read ends 1 residue before the CDR3 terminus; that terminus is restored from the germline J gene. Other DNA sequences in the sample encode the same CDR3. V usage is TRBV2 and J usage is TRBJ1-5; D may be TRBD1 (6 bases). Per germline, CDR1 LGHNA and CDR2 YSYQKL. The CDR3 has 15 amino acids. The covered CDR3 bases are TGTGCCAGTAGCCAAGAGTGGGGGCTCAACCAGGCTCCGCTT. This sequence encodes CASSQEWGLNQAPL. The whole CDR3 protein is CASSQEWGLNQAPLF.

Points on this clone: Germline and genes: mouse. With the read ending 1 residue before the CDR3 end, the germline J gene is used to fill in that end. The chain couples TRBV3 to TRBJ1-4; the D gene is possibly TRBD1 (5 bases). V gave up 1 base and J gave up 6 bases, with 9 bases separating them. In germline, CDR1 is SNHLY, CDR2 FYNGKV (reference sequence). This CDR3 has 14 amino acids. CDR3 DNA, as far as it was read: TGTGCCAGCAGCTTAGGGGGCGCGGACGAAAGATTATTT. It is translated as CASSLGGADERLF. The whole CDR3 region reads CASSLGGADERLFF.

This clone has a handful of counts. Gene names and germline match the mouse. The read gets to within 1 residue of the CDR3 end, and the germline J gene fills in the rest. The rearrangement links TRBV3 to TRBJ2-7; TRBD2 matches at 9 bases. With 1 base clipped from V and 2 bases from J, the junction kept 3 bases outside the gene matches. The CDR3 loop spans 15 amino acids. From germline, CDR1 is SNHLY and CDR2 FYNGKV (reference sequence). CDR3 region: CASSLVGGATYEQYF. CDR3 DNA (partial): TGTGCCAGCAGCTTAGTTGGGGGGGCAACCTATGAACAGTAC.

The table lists this clone with a few counts. Gene names and germline match the mouse. The read is 1 residue too short to cover the CDR3 end, so that end is filled in from the germline J gene. This rearrangement joins TRBV13-3 to TRBJ1-1; the match to TRBD1 covers 8 bases. Trimming removed 2 bases from V and 0 bases from J; junction bases left unmatched: 0. Germline V gene sequence: CDR1 NNHDY, CDR2 SYVADS. CDR3 length: 14 amino acids. Incomplete CDR3 DNA: TGTGCCAGCAGTGAACAGGGGGCAAACACAGAAGTCTTC. Translation: CASSEQGANTEVF. Given in full, the CDR3 is CASSEQGANTEVFF.